What follows are 31 T cell receptor beta chains derived from one specimen sequenced in a study of blood T cell repertoires in COVID-19. TCRdb's copy holds only in-frame clones and misses some; the assay was immunoSEQ multiplex PCR. The table shows roughly 150,000 clones, with more than 75% occurring only once. Input material: peripheral blood. These receptor sequences come from a human donor in a cohort sampled during active COVID-19.

In its sample, this clone was seen a few times. V usage is TRBV19 and J usage is TRBJ2-7, with TRBD1 as a possible D gene (6 bases). The CDR3 extends over 13 amino acids. Per the germline V gene, CDR1 is LNHDA and CDR2 is SQIVND (reference sequence). The V and J ends lost 5 bases and 2 bases respectively, with 10 bases between them. Here the CDR3 reads CASSPGGTYEQYF. The CDR3 coding sequence is TGTGCCAGTAGTCCTGGGGGCACCTACGAGCAGTACTTC.

The V and J genes are TRBV28 and TRBJ2-7, with 8 bases matching TRBD1. V lost 6 bases, J lost 0 bases, and 25 bases stayed unmatched. Germline lookup yields CDR1 MDHEN and CDR2 SYDVKM. The CDR3 runs to 21 residues. The CDR3 sequence is CASSAGTGSFLRIGSSYEQYF. CDR3 nucleotide sequence: TGTGCCAGCAGCGCCGGGACAGGTTCCTTCCTACGTATCGGAAGCTCCTACGAGCAGTACTTC.

This clone was observed once. This sequence joins TRBV2 and TRBJ2-4, with D possibly matching TRBD2 (6 bases). CDR1 and CDR2 (germline): SNHLY, FYNNEI. The CDR3 contains 13 residues. The V end was cut by 4 bases, the J end by 8 bases, with 12 bases between. CDR3 in amino acids: CASSVVSGHIQYF. The CDR3, as DNA: TGTGCCAGCAGTGTTGTTAGCGGCCACATTCAGTACTTC.

The chain has TRBV28 and TRBJ2-7, with 7 bases that match TRBD1. Per germline, CDR1 MDHEN and CDR2 SYDVKM. V gave up 4 bases and J gave up 0 bases; unmatched junction bases: 6. The CDR3 has 15 residues. CDR3 sequence: CASSSPGQSSYEQYF. The CDR3 coding sequence is TGTGCCAGCAGTTCGCCGGGACAGAGCTCCTACGAGCAGTACTTC.

The rearrangement uses TRBV11-2 and TRBJ1-4; D uncertain. Germline V gene lookup returns CDR1 SGHAT and CDR2 FQNNGV. This CDR3 is built from 15 residues. Trimming cost V 3 bases and J 8 bases, with 16 bases left between them. This CDR3 reads CASSLAPRPGEKLFF. In DNA form, the CDR3 reads TGTGCCAGCAGCTTGGCCCCGAGGCCCGGGGAAAAACTGTTTTTT.

The V gene is TRBV2, the J gene TRBJ2-1; D is unresolved. The CDR3 runs 14 residues. Germline assignment: CDR1 SNHLY and CDR2 FYNNEI. Trimming shortened V by 3 bases and J by 5 bases, and 11 bases separated the two germline ends. Here the CDR3 reads CASSDEAIDNEQFF. The CDR3 coding sequence is TGTGCCAGCAGTGATGAAGCGATTGACAATGAGCAGTTCTTC.

This clone was seen a few times. The J gene is TRBJ2-1, the V gene TRBV27, with 9 bases aligning to TRBD1. J gave up 10 bases and V 2 bases, and 6 bases lay outside the gene matches. This CDR3 has 14 amino acids. Germline lookup yields CDR1 MNHEY and CDR2 SMNVEV (reference sequence). The CDR3 bases are TGTGCCAGCAGTTTAGACAGGGGGTTCAGGGAGCAGTTCTTC. It encodes CASSLDRGFREQFF.

The chain couples TRBV2 to TRBJ1-3; TRBD1 is a possible D gene (6 bases). Per the germline V gene, CDR1 is SNHLY and CDR2 is FYNNEI. The CDR3 has 19 residues. V lost 0 bases and J lost 3, with 21 bases in between. The CDR3 nucleotides are TGTGCCAGCAGTGAAGCGCTACGGGACAAGGGGCGCTTTGGAAACACCATATATTTT. Encoded protein: CASSEALRDKGRFGNTIYF. Full variable domain (missing parts from reference TRBV2 and TRBJ1-3): EPEVTQTPSHQVTQMGQEVILRCVPISNHLYFYWYRQILGQKVEFLVSFYNNEISEKSEIFDDQFSVERPDGSNFTLKIRSTKLEDSAMYFCASSEALRDKGRFGNTIYFGEGSWLTVV.

The chain has TRBV19 and TRBJ2-1, with 13 bases lining up with TRBD2. Unmatched junction bases numbered 7, after V lost 3 bases and J lost 8 bases. CDR1 is LNHDA and CDR2 is SQIVND in the germline V gene (reference sequence). The CDR3 totals 16 residues. The CDR3 coding sequence is TGTGCCAGTAGTATGACTAGCGGGGGGCCCGGTGATGAGCAGTTCTTC. Its protein product is CASSMTSGGPGDEQFF.

The chain carries TRBV3-1 (or the pseudogene TRBV3-2) and TRBJ2-7; TRBD1 matches at 8 bases. Germline-derived CDR1 and CDR2 are LGHDT and YNNKEL (reference sequence). The CDR3 loop spans 15 amino acids. J was trimmed by 6 bases and V by 1 base; bases with no gene match: 8. Here the CDR3 reads CASSQGSTGDSEQYF. The CDR3 coding sequence is TGTGCCAGCAGCCAAGGTTCGACAGGGGACAGCGAGCAGTACTTC.

The rearrangement joins TRBV5-1 to TRBJ2-7; D is uncertain. The germline V and J ends were trimmed by 1 base and 1 base, with 6 bases remaining between them. Germline V gene data show CDR1 as SGHRS and CDR2 as YFSETQ. This CDR3 is 13 amino acids long. CDR3 loop: CASSLTVSYEQYF. The CDR3 DNA sequence: TGCGCCAGCAGCTTGACAGTTTCCTACGAGCAGTACTTC.

A single count supports this clone. The chain has TRBV28 and TRBJ1-5, with D maybe TRBD1 (6 bases). The length of the CDR3 is 15 residues. CDR1 MDHEN and CDR2 SYDVKM come from the germline V gene. Deletions cut 2 bases from V and 2 bases from J, with 10 bases between. Here the CDR3 reads CASSLVGARNQPQHF. The CDR3 nucleotides read TGTGCCAGCAGTTTAGTGGGGGCGCGCAATCAGCCCCAGCATTTT.

The chain uses TRBV10-2 and TRBJ2-5; 10 bases line up with TRBD2. Trimming cost V 6 bases and J 3 bases; bases outside gene matches: 4. Germline V gene lookup returns CDR1 WSHSY and CDR2 SAAADI. The CDR3 totals 14 residues. The CDR3 bases are TGCGCCAGCAGCCTAGCGGGGGACAAAGAGACCCAGTACTTC. Translation: CASSLAGDKETQYF.

V is TRBV19 and J is TRBJ1-2, with 9 bases lining up with TRBD1. The CDR3 has 16 amino acids. The V and J ends lost 6 bases and 7 bases, in that order; junction bases with no gene match: 15. Germline values: CDR1 LNHDA, CDR2 SQIVND (reference sequence). The CDR3 region is CASRLHETGGSGGYTF. Written as DNA, the CDR3 is TGTGCCAGTAGGCTACATGAGACAGGGGGGTCGGGTGGCTACACCTTC.

The CDR3 region has the DNA TGTGCCAGCAGTCCGACAGGGGAACCCTACGAGCAGTACTTC. It is translated as CASSPTGEPYEQYF. J is TRBJ2-7 and V is TRBV6-2 or TRBV6-3; TRBD1 matches at 8 bases. J was trimmed by 2 bases and V by 5 bases; bases with no gene match: 5. The V gene's germline CDR1 is MNHEY and CDR2 SVGEGT. This CDR3 is 14 amino acids long.

This clone is deemed medium-sized. The chain joins TRBV7-9 to TRBJ2-3, with a weak D call TRBD1 (5 bases). V dropped 4 bases and J dropped 4 bases, with 18 bases sitting between them. CDR3 size: 16 residues. Germline-derived CDR1 and CDR2 are SEHNR and FQNEAQ (reference sequence). The CDR3 DNA reads as TGTGCCAGCAGCTCCTCTTGGGGCGCTTCCGCAGATACGCAGTATTTT. This gives the protein CASSSSWGASADTQYF.

The chain is built from TRBV5-1 and TRBJ2-1; TRBD2 matches at 11 bases. CDR3 length: 15 residues. Germline V lookup: CDR1 SGHRS, CDR2 YFSETQ. The trim removed 2 bases at V and 7 bases at J, leaving 5 bases unmatched. The CDR3 nucleotides read TGCGCCAGCAGCTTTAGCGGGGGGGCTGGAAATGAGCAGTTCTTC. Amino acid sequence: CASSFSGGAGNEQFF.

This clone was recorded once. V usage is TRBV3-1 (or the pseudogene TRBV3-2) and J usage is TRBJ2-1; TRBD2 might be the D (6 bases). This CDR3 has 16 residues. CDR1 is LGHDT, CDR2 YNNKEL, per germline (reference sequence). Trimming stripped 3 bases from V and 2 bases from J, with 14 bases between. The CDR3 DNA reads as TGTGCCAGCAGCCAGGGACTGCAAGGAGCCTACAATGAGCAGTTCTTC. Protein sequence: CASSQGLQGAYNEQFF.

This chain uses TRBV10-1 with TRBJ2-3, with 8 bases fitting TRBD2. The J segment lost 4 bases and the V segment lost 2 bases, leaving 8 bases of the junction unmatched. This CDR3 is 16 amino acids long. Germline CDR1 WNHNN, CDR2 SYGVQD (reference sequence). CDR3 amino acids: CASSEEPGGPPDTQYF. In DNA, the CDR3 is TGCGCCAGCAGTGAGGAGCCGGGAGGGCCCCCAGATACGCAGTATTTT.

V is TRBV7-9 and J is TRBJ1-6, with 7 bases matching TRBD1. Trimming took 0 bases from V and 9 from J; bases not matched to a gene: 5. The CDR3 runs 15 residues. CDR1 and CDR2 from the germline V gene are SEHNR and FQNEAQ (reference sequence). The DNA for the CDR3 is TGTGCCAGCAGCTTAGCCGGGACAGACTCTTCACCCCTCCACTTT. Protein: CASSLAGTDSSPLHF.

The chain employs TRBV29-1 and TRBJ2-1; tentative D call: TRBD2 (5 bases). The CDR3 is made up of 13 amino acids. V was trimmed by 3 bases and J by 9 bases, leaving 15 bases between them. CDR1 is SQVTM and CDR2 is ANQGSEA in the germline V gene. The CDR3 spells CSVDLWERGEQFF. CDR3 DNA: TGCAGCGTTGATTTGTGGGAGAGAGGTGAGCAGTTCTTC.

The CDR3 is CASSQDEESGRRYEQYF. The CDR3 DNA reads TGCGCCAGCAGCCAAGATGAGGAAAGCGGGAGGCGATACGAGCAGTACTTC. The chain links TRBV4-1 to TRBJ2-7; 9 bases line up with TRBD2. Germline V CDR1 and CDR2: MGHRA, YSYEKL. V lost 0 bases and J lost 4; bases outside the gene matches: 10. The length of the CDR3 is 17 residues.

The rearrangement joins TRBV9 to TRBJ1-3, with a possible D match to TRBD1 (6 bases). The CDR3 runs to 16 residues. The germline V gene has CDR1 SGDLS and CDR2 YYNGEE. Trimming removed 4 bases from V and 0 bases from J, with 14 bases in between. The CDR3 DNA is TGTGCCAGCAGCCCTGAGGGGGTTTTCTCTGGAAACACCATATATTTT. Residues: CASSPEGVFSGNTIYF.

This clone was seen a handful of times. This rearrangement joins TRBV28 to TRBJ1-1; 9 nucleotides align to TRBD1. Per the germline V gene, CDR1 is MDHEN and CDR2 is SYDVKM. CDR3 length: 13 residues. V was clipped by 5 bases and J by 13 bases; unmatched bases: 11. DNA of the CDR3: TGTGCCAGCAGTACAACCCCGGGACAGGGTGTTTTCTTT. Translation gives CASSTTPGQGVFF.

This chain connects TRBV27 to TRBJ2-5, with TRBD2 identical over 14 bases. This CDR3 comprises 17 residues. J gave up 3 bases and V 5 bases, and 8 bases lay outside the gene matches. Germline CDR1 MNHEY, CDR2 SMNVEV (reference sequence). The CDR3 sequence is CASSPALGLAGEETQYF. DNA of the CDR3: TGTGCCAGCAGTCCGGCACTGGGACTAGCGGGGGAAGAGACCCAGTACTTC.

This chain connects TRBV7-3 to TRBJ2-3; D is perhaps TRBD2 (7 bases). CDR1 and CDR2 from the germline V gene are SGHTA and FQGTGA. This CDR3 has 14 residues. V lost 3 bases and J lost 2, with 9 bases in between. CDR3 sequence reads: CASSFGGATDTQYF. CDR3 sequence (DNA): TGTGCCAGCAGCTTTGGGGGGGCCACAGATACGCAGTATTTT. The complete variable domain, with remaining parts taken from reference TRBV7-3 and TRBJ2-3, reads GAGVSQTPSNKVTEKGKYVELRCDPISGHTALYWYRQSLGQGPEFLIYFQGTGAADDSGLPNDRFFAVRPEGSVSTLKIQRTERGDSAVYLCASSFGGATDTQYFGPGTRLTVL.

V gene TRBV6-8 combines with J gene TRBJ1-3; D is unclear. Germline V CDR1 and CDR2: MNHGY, SAAAGT. The CDR3 has 17 residues. V was trimmed by 8 bases and J by 2 bases, leaving 22 bases between them. As DNA, the CDR3 is TGTGCCAGCCCCGGAATAGACGGGTTTGGTGCTGGAAACACCATATATTTT. Protein: CASPGIDGFGAGNTIYF.

The chain combines TRBV6-5 with TRBJ2-1, with TRBD2 matching 9 bases. CDR3 length: 16 amino acids. CDR1 and CDR2 (germline): MNHEY, SVGAGI. V lost 0 bases, J lost 7 bases, and 7 bases stayed unmatched. The CDR3 loop is CASSYSGQRGVNEQFF. CDR3 nucleotide sequence: TGTGCCAGCAGTTACTCGGGCCAGCGGGGGGTTAATGAGCAGTTCTTC.

V is TRBV6-5 and J is TRBJ1-2; 8 nucleotides agree with TRBD1. The length of the CDR3 is 13 residues. V dropped 5 bases and J dropped 6; count of bases not matched to a gene: 5. Germline CDR1 is MNHEY and CDR2 is SVGAGI. The CDR3 sequence is CASSNRDRNGYTF. CDR3 coding DNA: TGTGCCAGCAGTAACCGGGACAGGAATGGCTACACCTTC.

In this sample, this clone turned up once. The chain recombines TRBV28 with TRBJ2-7, with a weak D call TRBD1 (6 bases). V was clipped by 10 bases and J by 9 bases, with 13 bases between them. This CDR3 has 10 amino acids. The V gene's germline CDR1 is MDHEN and CDR2 SYDVKM. The CDR3 loop is CATANRVQYF. The CDR3 coding sequence is TGTGCCACCGCAAACAGGGTGCAGTACTTC.

CDR3 nucleotides: TGTGCCAGCAGCTTGAGCGGGGGGGCCGTGGAGCAGTTCTTC. It is translated as CASSLSGGAVEQFF. This chain joins TRBV7-9 and TRBJ2-1; 10 bases fit TRBD2. After removal of 3 bases from V and 10 bases from J, the junction contained 6 bases not matched to a gene. The CDR3 has 14 amino acids. CDR1 is SEHNR and CDR2 is FQNEAQ in the germline V gene (reference sequence).